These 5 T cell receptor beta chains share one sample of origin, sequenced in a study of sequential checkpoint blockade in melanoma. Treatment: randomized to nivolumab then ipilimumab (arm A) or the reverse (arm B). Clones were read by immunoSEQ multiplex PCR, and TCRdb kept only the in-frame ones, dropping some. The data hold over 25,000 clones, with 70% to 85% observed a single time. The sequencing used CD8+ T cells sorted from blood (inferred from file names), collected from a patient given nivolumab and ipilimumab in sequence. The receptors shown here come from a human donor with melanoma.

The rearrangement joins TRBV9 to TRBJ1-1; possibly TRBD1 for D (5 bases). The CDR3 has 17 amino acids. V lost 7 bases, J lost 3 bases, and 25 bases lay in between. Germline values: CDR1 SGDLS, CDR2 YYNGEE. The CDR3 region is CASSPGSLLEGDTEAFF. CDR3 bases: TGTGCCAGCTCTCCCGGGAGCCTACTGGAAGGGGACACTGAAGCTTTCTTT.

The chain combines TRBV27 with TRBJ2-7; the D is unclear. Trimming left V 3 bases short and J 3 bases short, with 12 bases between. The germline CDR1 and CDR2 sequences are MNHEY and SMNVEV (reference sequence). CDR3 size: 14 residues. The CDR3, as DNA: TGTGCCAGCAGTTTCAAGAACGAGGACTACGAGCAGTACTTC. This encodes CASSFKNEDYEQYF.

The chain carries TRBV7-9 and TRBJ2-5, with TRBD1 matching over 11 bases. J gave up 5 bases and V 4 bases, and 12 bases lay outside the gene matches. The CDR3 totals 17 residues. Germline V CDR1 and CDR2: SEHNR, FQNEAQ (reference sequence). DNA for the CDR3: TGTGCCAGCAGCTACGTTCTTAGGACAGGGGGCGACGAGACCCAGTACTTC. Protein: CASSYVLRTGGDETQYF.

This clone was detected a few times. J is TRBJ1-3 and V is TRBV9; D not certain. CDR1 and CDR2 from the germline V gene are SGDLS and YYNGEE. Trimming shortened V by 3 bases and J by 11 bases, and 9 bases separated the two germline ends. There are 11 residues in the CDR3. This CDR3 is CASSEGGPIYF. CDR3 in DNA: TGTGCCAGCAGCGAAGGAGGGCCCATATATTTT.

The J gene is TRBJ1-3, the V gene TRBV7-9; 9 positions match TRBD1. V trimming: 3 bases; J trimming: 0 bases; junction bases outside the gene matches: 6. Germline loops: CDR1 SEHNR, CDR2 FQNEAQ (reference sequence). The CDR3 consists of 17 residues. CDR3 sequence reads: CASSFRTGVDSGNTIYF. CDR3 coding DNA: TGTGCCAGCAGCTTTCGGACAGGGGTGGACTCTGGAAACACCATATATTTT.